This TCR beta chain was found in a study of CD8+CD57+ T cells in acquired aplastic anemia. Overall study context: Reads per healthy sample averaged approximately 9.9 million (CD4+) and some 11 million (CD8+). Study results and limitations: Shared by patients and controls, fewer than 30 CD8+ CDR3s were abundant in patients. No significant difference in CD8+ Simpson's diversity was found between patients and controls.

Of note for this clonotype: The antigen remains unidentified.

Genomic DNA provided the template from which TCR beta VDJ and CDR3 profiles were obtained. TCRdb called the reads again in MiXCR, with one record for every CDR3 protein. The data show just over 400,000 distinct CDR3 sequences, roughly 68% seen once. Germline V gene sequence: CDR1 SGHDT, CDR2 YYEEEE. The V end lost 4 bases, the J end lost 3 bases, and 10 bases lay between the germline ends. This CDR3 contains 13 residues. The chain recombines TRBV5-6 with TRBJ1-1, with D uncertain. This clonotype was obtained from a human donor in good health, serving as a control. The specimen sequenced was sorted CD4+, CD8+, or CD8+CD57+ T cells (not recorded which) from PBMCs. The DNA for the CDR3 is TGTGCCAGCAGCCCAAACGGTCACACTGAAGCTTTCTTT. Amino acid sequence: CASSPNGHTEAFF. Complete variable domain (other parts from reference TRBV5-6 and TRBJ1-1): DAGVTQSPTHLIKTRGQQVTLRCSPKSGHDTVSWYQQALGQGPQFIFQYYEEEERQRGNFPDRFSGHQFPNYSSELNVNALLLGDSALYLCASSPNGHTEAFFGQGTRLTVV.